This TCR beta chain came from a study of graft-versus-host responses after intestinal transplantation. Of note for this clone: Antigen unknown.

Measured with immunoSEQ multiplex PCR; TCRdb has only the in-frame clones, and not every one. The sample has around 97,000 clones; 91% are singletons. This CDR3 is built from 17 residues. V was pared by 7 bases and J by 4 bases, with 14 bases of the junction left unmatched. CDR1 is ENHRY and CDR2 is SYGVKD in the germline V gene. The sample here was unstimulated CD4+ T cells sorted from spleen or lymph node cells, taken before transplant. The sequence was collected from a human donor who was the organ donor for an intestinal transplant. The V gene is TRBV10-3, the J gene TRBJ2-3, with 10 bases identical to TRBD1. CDR3: CAINLSPGQGLSDTQYF. CDR3 DNA sequence: TGTGCCATCAACCTATCCCCGGGACAGGGGTTGTCAGATACGCAGTATTTT.